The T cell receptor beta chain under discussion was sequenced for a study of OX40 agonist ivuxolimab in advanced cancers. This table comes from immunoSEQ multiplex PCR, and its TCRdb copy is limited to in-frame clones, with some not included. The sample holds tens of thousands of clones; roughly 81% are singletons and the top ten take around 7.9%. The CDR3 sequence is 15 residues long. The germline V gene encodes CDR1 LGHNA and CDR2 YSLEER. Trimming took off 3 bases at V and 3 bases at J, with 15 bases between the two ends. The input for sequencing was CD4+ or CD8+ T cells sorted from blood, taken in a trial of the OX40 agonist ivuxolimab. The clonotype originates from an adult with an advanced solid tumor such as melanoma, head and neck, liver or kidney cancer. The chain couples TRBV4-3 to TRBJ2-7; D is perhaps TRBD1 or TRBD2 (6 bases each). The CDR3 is CASSHGVRGGYEQYF. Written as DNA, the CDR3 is TGCGCCAGCAGCCATGGGGTCAGGGGAGGCTACGAGCAGTACTTC.